The 22 T cell receptor beta chains below were found in one sample sequenced in a study of blood T cell repertoires in COVID-19. The repertoire was sequenced with immunoSEQ multiplex PCR; TCRdb's copy has only in-frame clones and lacks some. The sample lists about 480,000 clones; around nine tenths were seen once. What was sequenced was peripheral blood. The source is a woman aged 45-65 years with COVID-19, enrolled during active disease.

The rearrangement joins TRBV30 to TRBJ1-2; D unresolved. V lost 4 bases, J lost 2 bases, and 14 bases lay in between. CDR3 size: 14 residues. Looked up from germline, CDR1 is GTSNPN and CDR2 is SVGIG (reference sequence). The CDR3: CAWMRTRRNYGYTF. CDR3 in DNA: TGTGCCTGGATGCGAACACGGAGGAACTATGGCTACACCTTC.

The chain couples TRBV20-1 to TRBJ2-7; 8 bases align to TRBD2. CDR3 length: 15 residues. Germline-derived CDR1 and CDR2 are DFQATT and SNEGSKA (reference sequence). With V trimmed by 3 bases and J by 0 bases, 7 bases remained unmatched. CDR3 in DNA: TGCAGTGCTAGTCTTAGCGGGACTTCCTCCTACGAGCAGTACTTC. It encodes CSASLSGTSSYEQYF.

The rearrangement uses TRBV5-5 and TRBJ1-1, with D possibly being TRBD1 (6 bases). V was trimmed by 2 bases and J by 2 bases, leaving 13 bases between them. The CDR3 is 15 residues long. Germline loops: CDR1 SGHKS, CDR2 YYEKEE (reference sequence). This chain's CDR3 is CASSFVGGRNTEAFF. The DNA of the CDR3 is TGTGCCAGCAGCTTCGTGGGGGGGCGCAACACTGAAGCTTTCTTT. The full variable domain, in which reference TRBV5-5 and TRBJ1-1 provide the parts outside the CDR3, is DAGVTQSPTHLIKTRGQQVTLRCSPISGHKSVSWYQQVLGQGPQFIFQYYEKEERGRGNFPDRFSARQFPNYSSELNVNALLLGDSALYLCASSFVGGRNTEAFFGQGTRLTVV.

The J gene is TRBJ2-5, the V gene TRBV11-3; 8 positions match TRBD2. V shed 5 bases, J shed 5 bases, and the junction held 10 bases outside the gene matches. The CDR3 consists of 15 residues. Looked up from germline, CDR1 is SGHNT and CDR2 is YENEEA. CDR3 bases: TGTGCCAGCAGCATTAGTGGACTAGCATTGGAGACCCAGTACTTC. Translating it yields CASSISGLALETQYF.

The rearrangement joins TRBV24-1 to TRBJ1-1; 9 bases fit TRBD1. The CDR3 spans 19 residues. Trimming removed 4 bases from V and 4 bases from J; junction bases left unmatched: 18. Germline lookup yields CDR1 KGHDR and CDR2 SFDVKD. The CDR3, as DNA: TGTGCCACCAGTGACCTATTCGGGACAGGGCTTTCCCTGGTCACTGAAGCTTTCTTT. This sequence encodes CATSDLFGTGLSLVTEAFF.

The chain carries TRBV6-1 and TRBJ1-1; 7 positions agree with TRBD1. The germline V gene has CDR1 MNHNS and CDR2 SASEGT. V was clipped by 2 bases and J by 5 bases; unmatched bases: 5. CDR3 length equals 14 residues. This CDR3 reads CASSETNRGTEAFF. In DNA, the CDR3 is TGTGCCAGCAGTGAAACTAACAGGGGAACTGAAGCTTTCTTT.

This rearrangement joins TRBV11-2 to TRBJ1-2, with unresolved D. V was shortened by 2 bases and J by 6 bases, with 7 bases between the two germline ends. Germline CDR1 and CDR2: SGHAT and FQNNGV. The length of the CDR3 is 12 residues. The CDR3 DNA reads as TGTGCCAGCAGCTTAAGGAGGGATGGCTACACCTTC. It yields the protein CASSLRRDGYTF.

The genes are TRBV12-3 or TRBV12-4 and TRBJ1-2; tentative D call: TRBD1 (6 bases). This CDR3 is built from 12 residues. The V gene lost 7 bases and the J gene lost 6 bases, with 12 bases spanning the gap. The DNA for the CDR3 is TGTGCCAGCACCAAGGCAGGGGATGGCTACACCTTC. This encodes CASTKAGDGYTF.

The CDR3 loop reads CATRGRYNSPLHF. In nucleotides, the CDR3 is TGTGCCACCCGAGGGAGGTATAATTCACCCCTCCACTTT. This sequence joins TRBV19 and TRBJ1-6; D is ambiguous. The CDR3 covers 13 residues. The V end was cut by 10 bases, the J end by 4 bases, with 11 bases between. Germline CDR1 and CDR2: LNHDA and SQIVND (reference sequence). Together with reference TRBV19 and TRBJ1-6, the CDR3 gives the full variable domain: DGGITQSPKYLFRKEGQNVTLSCEQNLNHDAMYWYRQDPGQGLRLIYYSQIVNDFQKGDIAEGYSVSREKKESFPLTVTSAQKNPTAFYLCATRGRYNSPLHFGNGTRLTVT.

J is TRBJ1-1 and V is TRBV12-3 or TRBV12-4; 8 bases agree with TRBD1. V lost 3 bases to trimming and J lost 6 bases; unmatched junction nucleotides: 3. This CDR3 region has 13 residues. The CDR3 coding sequence is TGTGCCAGCAGTTTCGACAGGGGCGCTGAAGCTTTCTTT. Translation gives CASSFDRGAEAFF.

As DNA, the CDR3 is TGTGCCAGCAGCCCGGACAGGGCGAACACTGAAGCTTTCTTT. The encoded protein is CASSPDRANTEAFF. V and J are TRBV11-2 and TRBJ1-1; 8 positions match TRBD1. The V and J ends lost 5 bases and 1 base, in that order; junction bases with no gene match: 3. This CDR3 is built from 14 residues. Germline V gene sequence: CDR1 SGHAT, CDR2 FQNNGV.

The V call is TRBV24-1, the J call TRBJ2-2, with D maybe TRBD1 (5 bases). The germline V and J ends were trimmed by 2 bases and 0 bases, with 9 bases remaining between them. This CDR3 has 16 residues. Germline CDR1 KGHDR, CDR2 SFDVKD. The CDR3 coding sequence is TGTGCCACCAGTGATTCAAGGGGCCCGAACACCGGGGAGCTGTTTTTT. It yields the protein CATSDSRGPNTGELFF.

The chain uses TRBV30 and TRBJ2-2; 8 positions match TRBD1. CDR1 GTSNPN and CDR2 SVGIG come from the germline V gene (reference sequence). The V segment lost 2 bases and the J segment 8 bases; nucleotides outside the gene matches: 16. The CDR3 has 17 residues. The CDR3 DNA reads TGTGCCTGGAGTAAGACCCCCTGGACAGGGATTACGGGGGAGCTGTTTTTT. As protein: CAWSKTPWTGITGELFF.

The V gene is TRBV5-1, the J gene TRBJ1-4, with D perhaps TRBD1 (6 bases). The CDR3 has 15 residues. Trimming removed 4 bases from V and 3 bases from J, with 13 bases in between. Germline CDR1 reads SGHRS; CDR2 reads YFSETQ. The CDR3 DNA sequence: TGCGCCAGCAGCGGACTAGAGGGGGCTAATGAAAAACTGTTTTTT. It translates to CASSGLEGANEKLFF.

A note on this clone: The same CDR3 is also encoded by other DNA sequences in this sample. The CDR3, as DNA: TGTGCCAGTAGTTTCCGACAGGGGGGCACTGAAGCTTTCTTT. It codes for CASSFRQGGTEAFF. The genes are TRBV19 and TRBJ1-1; TRBD1 matches 9 bases. The CDR3 loop spans 14 amino acids. Trimming removed 5 bases from V and 4 bases from J; junction bases left unmatched: 5. The germline gives CDR1 LNHDA, CDR2 SQIVND (reference sequence).

The chain carries TRBV20-1 and TRBJ1-1; no reliable D call. Between the trimmed V and J ends, which lost 3 bases and 7 bases, there was a span of 9 bases. Germline V gene sequence: CDR1 DFQATT, CDR2 SNEGSKA (reference sequence). This CDR3 spans 11 amino acids. Here the CDR3 DNA reads TGCAGTGCTAGTATCTTATTTGAAGCTTTCTTT. This encodes CSASILFEAFF.

The J gene is TRBJ2-5, the V gene TRBV30; D uncertain. Per the germline V gene, CDR1 is GTSNPN and CDR2 is SVGIG (reference sequence). The CDR3 is made up of 15 amino acids. V was cut by 3 bases and J by 4 bases, with 18 bases left in between. In nucleotides, the CDR3 is TGTGCCTGGAGGCCCCTTTCAACTTTCCGAGAGACCCAGTACTTC. Translated, it gives CAWRPLSTFRETQYF. Variable domain in full (rest from reference TRBV30 and TRBJ2-5): SQTIHQWPATLVQPVGSPLSLECTVEGTSNPNLYWYRQAAGRGLQLLFYSVGIGQISSEVPQNLSASRPQDRQFILSSKKLLLSDSGFYLCAWRPLSTFRETQYFGPGTRLLVL.

The V and J genes are TRBV18 and TRBJ2-5; 8 bases are shared with TRBD2. This CDR3 comprises 14 residues. Trimming took 0 bases from V and 3 from J; bases not matched to a gene: 0. CDR1 and CDR2 (germline): KGHSH, LQKENI. The CDR3 nucleotides read TGTGCCAGCTCACCACCAGCGGGGGAAGAGACCCAGTACTTC. As protein: CASSPPAGEETQYF.

The gene calls are TRBV9 and TRBJ2-2; maybe TRBD1 (6 bases). The CDR3 is 13 amino acids. Germline V CDR1 and CDR2: SGDLS, YYNGEE. Trimming stripped 7 bases from V and 8 bases from J, with 15 bases between. DNA of the CDR3: TGTGCCAGCGGAGAGGCAGGGACAGGGGAGCTGTTTTTT. It specifies CASGEAGTGELFF. The whole variable domain, remainder taken from reference TRBV9 and TRBJ2-2, is DSGVTQTPKHLITATGQRVTLRCSPRSGDLSVYWYQQSLDQGLQFLIQYYNGEERAKGNILERFSAQQFPDLHSELNLSSLELGDSALYFCASGEAGTGELFFGEGSRLTVL.

The J gene is TRBJ1-2, the V gene TRBV19; D is ambiguous. The germline gives CDR1 LNHDA, CDR2 SQIVND (reference sequence). V shed 0 bases and J shed 4 bases, with 12 bases lying between them. CDR3 size: 15 residues. CDR3 in amino acids: CASSIDGRNGYGYTF. DNA for the CDR3: TGTGCCAGTAGTATAGATGGGAGGAACGGCTATGGCTACACCTTC.

The chain carries TRBV7-9 and TRBJ1-1, with unresolved D. The CDR3 sequence is 13 residues long. Looked up from germline, CDR1 is SEHNR and CDR2 is FQNEAQ (reference sequence). The V end lost 4 bases, the J end lost 7 bases, and 13 bases lay between the germline ends. CDR3 DNA: TGTGCCAGCAGCTCGAATTCCCTGAGTGAAGCTTTCTTT. This sequence encodes CASSSNSLSEAFF. Full variable domain (outside the CDR3, taken from reference TRBV7-9 and TRBJ1-1): DTGVSQNPRHKITKRGQNVTFRCDPISEHNRLYWYRQTLGQGPEFLTYFQNEAQLEKSRLLSDRFSAERPKGSFSTLEIQRTEQGDSAMYLCASSSNSLSEAFFGQGTRLTVV.

The V call is TRBV5-1, the J call TRBJ1-2, with TRBD1 identical over 8 bases. V lost 5 bases, J lost 0 bases, and 6 bases stayed unmatched. Per germline, CDR1 SGHRS and CDR2 YFSETQ. The CDR3 loop spans 15 amino acids. The CDR3 here is CASRTDRGANYGYTF. CDR3 DNA: TGCGCCAGCAGAACCGACAGGGGCGCTAACTATGGCTACACCTTC.